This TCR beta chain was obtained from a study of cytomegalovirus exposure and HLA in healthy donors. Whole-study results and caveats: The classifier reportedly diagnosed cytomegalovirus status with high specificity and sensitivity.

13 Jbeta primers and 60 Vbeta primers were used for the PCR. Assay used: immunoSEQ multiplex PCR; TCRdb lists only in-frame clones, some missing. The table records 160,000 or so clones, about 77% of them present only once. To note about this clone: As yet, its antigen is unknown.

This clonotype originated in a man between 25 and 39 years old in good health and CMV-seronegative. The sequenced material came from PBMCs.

The CDR3 nucleotides are TGTGCCAGCAAAGCAACTAGCGGGAGGGCCATTGAGCAGTTCTTC. Translating gives CASKATSGRAIEQFF. The chain has TRBV28 and TRBJ2-1, with TRBD2 matching over 13 bases. The CDR3 loop spans 15 amino acids. The V gene end was trimmed by 7 bases and the J gene end by 9 bases; junction bases not matched to a gene: 9. Germline V lookup: CDR1 MDHEN, CDR2 SYDVKM. Drawing the rest from reference TRBV28 and TRBJ2-1, the complete variable domain is DVKVTQSSRYLVKRTGEKVFLECVQDMDHENMFWYRQDPGLGLRLIYFSYDVKMKEKGDIPEGYSVSREKKERFSLILESASTNQTSMYLCASKATSGRAIEQFFGPGTRLTVL.